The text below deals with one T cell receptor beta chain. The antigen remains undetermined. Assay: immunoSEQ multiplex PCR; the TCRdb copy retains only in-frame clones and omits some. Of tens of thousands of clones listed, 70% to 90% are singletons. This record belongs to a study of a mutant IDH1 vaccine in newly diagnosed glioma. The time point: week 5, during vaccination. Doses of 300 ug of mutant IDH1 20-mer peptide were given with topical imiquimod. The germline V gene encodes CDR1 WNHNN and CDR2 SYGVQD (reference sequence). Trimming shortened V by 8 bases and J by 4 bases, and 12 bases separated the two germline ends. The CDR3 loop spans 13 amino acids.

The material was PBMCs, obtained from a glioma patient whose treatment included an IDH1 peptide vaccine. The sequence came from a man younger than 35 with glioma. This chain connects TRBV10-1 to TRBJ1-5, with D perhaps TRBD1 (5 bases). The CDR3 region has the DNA TGCGCCAGCGCCTCGGGGCCGAATCAGCCCCAGCATTTT. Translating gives CASASGPNQPQHF.